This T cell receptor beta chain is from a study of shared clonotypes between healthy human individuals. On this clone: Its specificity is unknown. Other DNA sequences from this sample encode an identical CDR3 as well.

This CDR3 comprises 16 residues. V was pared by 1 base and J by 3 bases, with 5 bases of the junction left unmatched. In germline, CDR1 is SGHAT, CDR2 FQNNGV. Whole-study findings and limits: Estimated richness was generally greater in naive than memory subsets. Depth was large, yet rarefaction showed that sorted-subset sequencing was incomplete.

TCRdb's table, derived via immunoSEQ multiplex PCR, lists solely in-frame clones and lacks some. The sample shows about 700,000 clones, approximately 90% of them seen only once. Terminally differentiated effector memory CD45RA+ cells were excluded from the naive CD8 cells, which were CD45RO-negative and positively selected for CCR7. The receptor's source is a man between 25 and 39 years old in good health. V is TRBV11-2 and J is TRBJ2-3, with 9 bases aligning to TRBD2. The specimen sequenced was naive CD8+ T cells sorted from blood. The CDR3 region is CASSLVAGGPTDTQYF. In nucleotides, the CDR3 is TGTGCCAGCAGCTTAGTCGCGGGAGGGCCGACAGATACGCAGTATTTT.